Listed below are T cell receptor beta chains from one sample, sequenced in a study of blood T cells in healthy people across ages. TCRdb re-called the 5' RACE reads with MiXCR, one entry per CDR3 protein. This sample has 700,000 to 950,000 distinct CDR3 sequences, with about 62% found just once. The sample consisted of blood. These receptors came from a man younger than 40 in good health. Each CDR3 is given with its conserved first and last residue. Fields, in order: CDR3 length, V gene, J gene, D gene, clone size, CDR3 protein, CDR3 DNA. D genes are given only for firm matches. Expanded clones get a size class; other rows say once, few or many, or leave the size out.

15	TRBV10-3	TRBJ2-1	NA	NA	CAISESSSADNEQFF	TGTGCCATCAGTGAGTCTTCAAGCGCGGACAATGAGCAGTTCTTC
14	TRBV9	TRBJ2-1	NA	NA	CASGGGGTHNEQFF	TGTGCCAGCGGGGGCGGGGGCACACACAATGAGCAGTTCTTC
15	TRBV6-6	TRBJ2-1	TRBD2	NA	CASRPLAGGLNEQFF	TGTGCCAGCAGACCGCTAGCGGGGGGGCTCAATGAGCAGTTCTTC
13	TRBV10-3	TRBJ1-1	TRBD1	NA	CAIVGQLNTEAFF	TGTGCCATAGTGGGACAGCTGAACACTGAAGCTTTCTTT
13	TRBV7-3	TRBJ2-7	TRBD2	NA	CASSLFERGEQYF	TGTGCCAGCAGCTTATTCGAGCGGGGCGAGCAGTACTTC
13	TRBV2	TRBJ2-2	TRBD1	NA	CASIYRGTGELFF	TGTGCCAGCATTTACAGGGGCACCGGGGAGCTGTTTTTT
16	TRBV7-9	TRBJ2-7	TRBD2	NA	CASSPPLAGKLYEQYF	TGTGCCAGCAGTCCACCCCTAGCGGGGAAACTCTACGAGCAGTACTTC
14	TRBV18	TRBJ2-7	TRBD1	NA	CASSIRDRAYEQYF	TGTGCCAGCTCAATTCGGGACAGGGCTTACGAGCAGTACTTC
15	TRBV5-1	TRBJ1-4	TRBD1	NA	CASSGGQGFREKLFF	TGCGCCAGCAGTGGTGGACAGGGGTTTCGTGAAAAACTGTTTTTT
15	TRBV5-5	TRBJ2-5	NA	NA	CASSLRTSKKETQYF	TGTGCCAGCAGCTTGAGGACGTCTAAAAAAGAGACCCAGTACTTC
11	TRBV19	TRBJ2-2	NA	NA	CASRKSGELFF	TGTGCCAGTAGGAAGTCCGGGGAGCTGTTTTTT
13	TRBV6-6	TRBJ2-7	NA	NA	CASRGRTGYEQYF	TGTGCCAGCAGGGGGAGGACCGGGTACGAGCAGTACTTC
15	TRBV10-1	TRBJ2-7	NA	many	CASSEYERPTDEQYF	TGCGCCAGCAGTGAGTATGAGCGGCCAACGGACGAGCAGTACTTC
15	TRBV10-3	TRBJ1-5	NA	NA	CATRSRDGGNQPQHF	TGTGCCACCAGGTCCAGGGATGGTGGCAATCAGCCCCAGCATTTT
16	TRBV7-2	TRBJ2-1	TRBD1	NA	CASSSLGTATYNEQFF	TGTGCCAGCAGCTCCTTGGGGACAGCCACCTACAATGAGCAGTTCTTC
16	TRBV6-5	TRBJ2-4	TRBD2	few	CASSTRGSGGVDIQYF	TGTGCCAGCAGTACTCGAGGTAGCGGGGGCGTAGACATTCAGTACTTC
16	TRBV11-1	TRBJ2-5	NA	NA	CASSLNGQGMTETQYF	TGTGCCAGCAGCTTAAATGGTCAGGGGATGACGGAGACCCAGTACTTC
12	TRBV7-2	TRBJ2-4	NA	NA	CASSPPRMEQYF	TGTGCCAGCAGCCCCCCAAGGATGGAGCAGTACTTC
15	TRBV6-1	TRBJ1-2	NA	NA	CASSEGGRANYGYTF	TGTGCCAGCAGTGAAGGAGGAAGGGCTAACTATGGCTACACCTTC
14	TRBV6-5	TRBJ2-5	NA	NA	CASSQAGTLETQYF	TGTGCCAGCAGCCAAGCCGGGACCCTAGAGACCCAGTACTTC
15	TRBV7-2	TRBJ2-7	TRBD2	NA	CASSLEGSGKYEQYF	TGTGCCAGCAGCTTAGAGGGTAGCGGGAAGTACGAGCAGTACTTC
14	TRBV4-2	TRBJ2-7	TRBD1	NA	CASSSGTGAPEQYF	TGTGCCAGCAGCTCGGGGACAGGGGCTCCCGAGCAGTACTTC
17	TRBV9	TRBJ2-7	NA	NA	CASSVGRNRDSDYEQYF	TGTGCCAGCAGCGTAGGGCGAAACCGGGACTCCGACTACGAGCAGTACTTC
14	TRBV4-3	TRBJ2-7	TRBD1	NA	CASSQATGGYEQYF	TGCGCCAGCAGCCAAGCGACAGGGGGCTACGAGCAGTACTTC
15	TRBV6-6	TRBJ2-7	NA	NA	CTSSYSGEGSYEQYF	TGTACCAGCAGTTACTCAGGGGAGGGCTCCTACGAGCAGTACTTC
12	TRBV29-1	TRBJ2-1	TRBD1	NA	CSVAQGSNEQFF	TGCAGCGTTGCACAGGGGAGCAATGAGCAGTTCTTC
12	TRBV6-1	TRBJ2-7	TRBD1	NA	CAGRTGGSEQYF	TGTGCCGGTCGGACAGGGGGGTCCGAGCAGTACTTC
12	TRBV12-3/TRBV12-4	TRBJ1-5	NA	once	CASSVGVQPQHF	TGTGCCAGCAGTGTGGGGGTTCAGCCCCAGCATTTT
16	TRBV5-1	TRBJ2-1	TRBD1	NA	CASSLAPGQGGNEQFF	TGCGCCAGCAGCTTGGCTCCGGGACAGGGAGGGAATGAGCAGTTCTTC
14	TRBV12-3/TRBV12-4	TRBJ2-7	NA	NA	CASSLGSKGYEQYF	TGTGCCAGCAGTTTAGGCAGTAAAGGTTACGAGCAGTACTTC
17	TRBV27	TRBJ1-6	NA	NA	CASSRRTNPAYNSPLHF	TGTGCCAGCAGCCGAAGGACAAACCCGGCCTATAATTCACCCCTCCACTTT
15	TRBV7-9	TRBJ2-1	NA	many	CASSLALPVESEQFF	TGTGCCAGCAGCTTAGCGCTTCCTGTAGAGAGTGAGCAGTTCTTC
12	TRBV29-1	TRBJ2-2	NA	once	CSVFKGRGELFF	TGCAGCGTTTTCAAGGGGCGTGGGGAGCTGTTTTTT
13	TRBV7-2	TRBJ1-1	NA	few	CASKDGGNTEAFF	TGTGCCAGCAAGGATGGGGGGAACACTGAAGCTTTCTTT
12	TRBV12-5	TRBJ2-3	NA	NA	CASGTLSDTQYF	TGTGCTAGTGGAACCCTCTCGGATACGCAGTATTTT
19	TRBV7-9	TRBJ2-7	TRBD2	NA	CASSLARGTSGKGDYEQYF	TGTGCCAGCAGCTTAGCGAGGGGGACTAGCGGGAAAGGGGATTACGAGCAGTACTTC
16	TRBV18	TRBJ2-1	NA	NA	CASSPRNQGSPNEQFF	TGTGCCAGCTCACCGCGGAATCAGGGCTCCCCTAATGAGCAGTTCTTC
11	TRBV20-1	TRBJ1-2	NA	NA	CSAGTSGGYTF	TGCAGTGCTGGCACTAGCGGGGGCTACACCTTC